These 10 T cell receptor beta chains originate from one sample sequenced in a study of regulatory T cells in long-lasting Graves disease. Sequencing libraries for TCR beta were prepared with iRepertoire HTBI primers and Arm-PCR of CDR3 regions. TCRdb called the multiplex PCR reads again in MiXCR, with one record for every CDR3 protein. The sample lists over 200,000 distinct CDR3 sequences; about 17% were seen once. Time point specified: newly diagnosed GD, antithyroid drugs for less than 3 months. RNA isolated from PBMCs was used to make the TCR library. The sample also formed part of further work on T cells in Graves' hyperthyroidism and ophthalmopathy.

Source: peripheral blood mononuclear cells (PBMCs), taken at new diagnosis, from a patient treated with antithyroid drugs. The receptors were gathered from a woman in her thirties with Graves disease.

In its sample, this clonotype was seen many times. The V call is TRBV12-3 or TRBV12-4, the J call TRBJ1-3; D perhaps matches TRBD1 (6 bases). CDR3 length: 15 amino acids. Between the trimmed V and J ends, which lost 5 bases and 4 bases, there was a span of 15 bases. The CDR3: CASSPFQGIGNTIYF. The CDR3 region has the DNA TGTGCCAGCAGTCCATTCCAGGGGATCGGAAACACCATATATTTT.

The chain carries TRBV4-1 and TRBJ2-7; D might be TRBD2 (7 bases). V was pared by 1 base and J by 1 base, with 14 bases between. The CDR3 is 16 amino acids. Germline CDR1 MGHRA, CDR2 YSYEKL. This chain's CDR3 is CASSQAEGGGSYEQYF. For the CDR3, the DNA is TGCGCCAGCAGCCAAGCGGAGGGGGGGGGTTCCTACGAGCAGTACTTC.

At least ten counts were recorded for this clonotype. The chain is built from TRBV2 and TRBJ1-5; possibly TRBD1 for D (6 bases). V was cut by 7 bases and J by 3 bases, with 16 bases left in between. The CDR3 runs 15 residues. The germline V gene encodes CDR1 SNHLY and CDR2 FYNNEI. The chain's CDR3 is CASNLRGGLNQPQHF. CDR3 nucleotides: TGTGCCAGCAATCTCAGGGGAGGGCTCAATCAGCCCCAGCATTTT.

The chain employs TRBV29-1 and TRBJ2-1; D is undetermined. V was clipped by 3 bases and J by 7 bases, with 4 bases between them. This CDR3 has 10 amino acids. The germline CDR1 and CDR2 sequences are SQVTM and ANQGSEA. The CDR3 nucleotides read TGCAGCGTTGAGTGGAATGAGCAGTTCTTC. Protein product: CSVEWNEQFF.

In this sample, this clonotype turned up many times. The chain is built from TRBV12-3 or TRBV12-4 and TRBJ1-4, with TRBD1 matching over 7 bases. The CDR3 is made up of 15 amino acids. V lost 6 bases to trimming and J lost 8 bases; unmatched junction nucleotides: 12. This chain's CDR3 is CASSMTGTRGEKLFF. The CDR3 bases are TGTGCCAGCAGCATGACAGGGACTAGGGGAGAAAAACTGTTTTTT.

The CDR3 sequence is CSATAFGGRANEQFF. The CDR3 DNA follows: TGCAGTGCGACAGCCTTTGGCGGGAGGGCCAATGAGCAGTTCTTC. V gene TRBV20-1 combines with J gene TRBJ2-1; TRBD2 matches at 9 bases. This CDR3 contains 15 residues. V dropped 6 bases and J dropped 6; count of bases not matched to a gene: 12. In germline, CDR1 is DFQATT, CDR2 SNEGSKA (reference sequence).

This clonotype is labeled as medium-sized. The J gene is TRBJ2-5, the V gene TRBV4-1; D gene unclear. Germline V lookup: CDR1 MGHRA, CDR2 YSYEKL. Trimming shortened V by 6 bases and J by 8 bases, and 19 bases separated the two germline ends. The CDR3 contains 14 residues. The chain's CDR3 is CASREEGPPGTQYF. The DNA for the CDR3 is TGCGCCAGCAGAGAAGAAGGCCCACCGGGTACCCAGTACTTC.

In its sample, this clonotype was seen many times. The chain uses TRBV11-2 and TRBJ2-4; the match to TRBD2 covers 7 bases. The CDR3 runs to 16 residues. Per germline, CDR1 SGHAT and CDR2 FQNNGV. Unmatched junction bases numbered 4, after V lost 2 bases and J lost 0 bases. CDR3 coding DNA: TGTGCCAGCAGCTTACGGACTAGGCTAGCCAAAAACATTCAGTACTTC. Translated: CASSLRTRLAKNIQYF.

This clonotype was seen more than once but under ten times. J is TRBJ2-3 and V is TRBV19, with 15 bases lining up with TRBD2. V was clipped by 7 bases and J by 4 bases; unmatched bases: 3. Germline V CDR1 and CDR2: LNHDA, SQIVND (reference sequence). The CDR3 length is 15 residues. The CDR3 is CASTRTSGGADTQYF. The CDR3 DNA reads as TGTGCCAGTACTCGGACTAGCGGGGGGGCAGATACGCAGTATTTT.

The chain carries TRBV7-9 and TRBJ1-2; D is possibly TRBD1 (5 bases). CDR1 is SEHNR, CDR2 FQNEAQ, per germline (reference sequence). Trimming shortened V by 3 bases and J by 6 bases, and 20 bases separated the two germline ends. The CDR3 contains 16 residues. The CDR3 here is CASSLGGTPRLDGYTF. The CDR3 bases are TGTGCCAGCAGCTTGGGTGGGACCCCACGTTTGGATGGCTACACCTTC.